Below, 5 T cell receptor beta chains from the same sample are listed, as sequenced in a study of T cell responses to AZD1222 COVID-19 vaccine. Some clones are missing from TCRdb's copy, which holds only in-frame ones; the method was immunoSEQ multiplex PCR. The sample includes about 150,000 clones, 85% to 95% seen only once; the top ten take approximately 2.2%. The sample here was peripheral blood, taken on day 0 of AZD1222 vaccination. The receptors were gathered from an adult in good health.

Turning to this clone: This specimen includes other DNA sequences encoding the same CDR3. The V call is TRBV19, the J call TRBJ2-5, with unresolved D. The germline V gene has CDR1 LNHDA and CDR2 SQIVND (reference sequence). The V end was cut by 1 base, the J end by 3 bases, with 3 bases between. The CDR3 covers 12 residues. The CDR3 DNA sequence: TGTGCCAGTAGTATAGGTGAAGAGACCCAGTACTTC. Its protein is CASSIGEETQYF.

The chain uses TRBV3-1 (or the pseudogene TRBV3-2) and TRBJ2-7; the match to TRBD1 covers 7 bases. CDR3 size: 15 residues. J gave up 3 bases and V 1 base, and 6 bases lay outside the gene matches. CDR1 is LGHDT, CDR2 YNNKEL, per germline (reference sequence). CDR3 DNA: TGTGCCAGCAGCCAAGGCCCAAGGACAGGCTACGAGCAGTACTTC. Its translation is CASSQGPRTGYEQYF.

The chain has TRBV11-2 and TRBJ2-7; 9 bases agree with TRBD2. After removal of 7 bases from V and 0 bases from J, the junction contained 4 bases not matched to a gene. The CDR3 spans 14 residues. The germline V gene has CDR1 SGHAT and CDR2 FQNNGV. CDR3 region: CASNIAGDSYEQYF. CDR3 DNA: TGTGCCAGCAACATAGCGGGGGACTCCTACGAGCAGTACTTC.

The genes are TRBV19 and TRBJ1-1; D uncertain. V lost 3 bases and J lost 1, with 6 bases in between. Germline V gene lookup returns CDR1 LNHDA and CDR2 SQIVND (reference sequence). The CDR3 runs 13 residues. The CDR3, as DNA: TGTGCCAGTAGTATCGGCGCGAACACTGAAGCTTTCTTT. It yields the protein CASSIGANTEAFF.

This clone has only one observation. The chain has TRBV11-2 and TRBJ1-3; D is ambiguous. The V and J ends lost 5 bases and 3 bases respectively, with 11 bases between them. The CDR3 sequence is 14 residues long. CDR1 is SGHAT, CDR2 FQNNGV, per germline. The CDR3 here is CASSRQEGGNTIYF. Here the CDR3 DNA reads TGTGCCAGCAGCCGCCAGGAAGGTGGAAACACCATATATTTT. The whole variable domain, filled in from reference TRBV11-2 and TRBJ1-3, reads EAGVAQSPRYKIIEKRQSVAFWCNPISGHATLYWYQQILGQGPKLLIQFQNNGVVDDSQLPKDRFSAERLKGVDSTLKIQPAKLEDSAVYLCASSRQEGGNTIYFGEGSWLTVV.